Each of the 6 T cell receptor beta chains below was sequenced from the same sample in a study of Graves' ophthalmopathy and Graves' hyperthyroidism. Scientists amplified the TCR beta CDR3 regions from RNA transcripts. The first-round RT-PCR employed HTBI primers together with the Qiagen OneStep RT-PCR kit. A multiplex PCR was then performed as the second round. TCRdb reprocessed the multiplex PCR reads with MiXCR, giving one entry per CDR3 protein. The sample lists hundreds of thousands of distinct CDR3 sequences; about 21% were seen once. The source material was peripheral blood. The receptors originated from a woman under 30 with stable Graves' hyperthyroidism.

This clonotype was counted ten times or more. CDR3 amino acids: CAIKGSINYEQYF. CDR3 bases: TGTGCCATCAAGGGATCCATTAACTACGAGCAGTACTTC. The rearrangement joins TRBV10-3 to TRBJ2-7; the D is unclear. Trimming cost V 7 bases and J 3 bases, with 13 bases left between them. This CDR3 is built from 13 residues. The germline CDR1 and CDR2 sequences are ENHRY and SYGVKD.

This clonotype was counted many times. The rearrangement links TRBV12-3 or TRBV12-4 to TRBJ1-6, with 7 bases lining up with TRBD1. Trimming at V came to 2 bases and at J to 9 bases, leaving 1 base not matched to a gene. The CDR3 has 13 amino acids. CDR3 sequence: CASSLNRGSPLHF. The CDR3 nucleotides read TGTGCCAGCAGTTTAAACAGGGGTTCACCCCTCCACTTT.

The V and J genes are TRBV7-8 and TRBJ1-2, with D perhaps matching TRBD1 (6 bases). Trimming shortened V by 4 bases and J by 7 bases, and 13 bases separated the two germline ends. The CDR3 consists of 13 residues. The germline V gene has CDR1 SGHVS and CDR2 FQNEAQ. For the CDR3, the DNA is TGTGCCAGCAGCTCACCCGGACAGCCTGGCTACACCTTC. It specifies CASSSPGQPGYTF.

The rearrangement links TRBV10-3 to TRBJ2-7; D tentatively reads TRBD1 or TRBD2 (5 bases each). CDR3 length: 14 amino acids. CDR1 is ENHRY, CDR2 SYGVKD, per germline. Between the trimmed V and J ends, which lost 5 bases and 4 bases, there was a span of 15 bases. The CDR3 nucleotides are TGTGCCATCAGTACTAGGGGCGGTATGTACGAGCAGTACTTC. Translating gives CAISTRGGMYEQYF.

This clonotype was observed many times. The V call is TRBV12-3 or TRBV12-4, the J call TRBJ2-4; weak D call: TRBD1 (5 bases). With 4 bases removed from V and 2 bases from J, the gap between germline ends came to 21 bases. The CDR3 length is 18 residues. For the CDR3, the DNA is TGTGCCAGCAGTTCGCGACAGTCAACCCTTAGGTCCAAAAACATTCAGTACTTC. This gives the protein CASSSRQSTLRSKNIQYF.

This clonotype was recorded many times. The CDR3 spells CSARDRGTGKREQYF. CDR3 sequence (DNA): TGCAGTGCTAGAGACAGAGGGACAGGGAAAAGAGAGCAGTACTTC. J is TRBJ2-7 and V is TRBV20-1; 9 bases align to TRBD1. Germline CDR1 and CDR2: DFQATT and SNEGSKA (reference sequence). This CDR3 contains 15 residues. V dropped 0 bases and J dropped 7; count of bases not matched to a gene: 10.